The clone carrying this TCR beta chain has more than one count but fewer than ten. Its antigen is unknown. Clones were sequenced by immunoSEQ multiplex PCR, and TCRdb holds only the in-frame ones, with some missing. This sample has some 37,000 clones, with more than 60% found just once. The CDR3 loop spans 14 amino acids. CDR1 and CDR2 from the germline V gene are SQVTM and ANQGSEA. Germline trimming cut 6 bases from V and 4 bases from J; bases unmatched to any gene: 5. The data originate from a study of CD4 T cells in relation to SARS-CoV-2 and coronaviruses. Turning to the study itself: Patient ages ranged from 21 to 72, median 38.

Findings and limits, study-wide: In roughly 61% of donors, memory CD4+ clonotypes crossrecognized SARS-CoV-2 and at least one common cold coronavirus spike.

This rearrangement joins TRBV29-1 to TRBJ2-7, with 14 nucleotides matching TRBD2. This sequence was found in an adult with COVID-19. What was sequenced was memory CD4+ T cells from PBMCs, cultured in vitro. The CDR3 is CSVAGTSGSYEQYF. CDR3 bases: TGCAGCGTCGCCGGGACTAGCGGGAGTTACGAGCAGTACTTC.